The 20 T cell receptor beta chains in this list originate from one sample, sequenced in a study of blood T cell repertoires in COVID-19. Sequencing was performed with immunoSEQ multiplex PCR; in TCRdb, only in-frame clones are kept and a portion is missing. The sample gives approximately 70,000 clones, about 81% of which show up once; approximately 15% is in the top ten. Sequencing was performed on peripheral blood. These receptors all stem from a woman older than 75 with acute or convalescent COVID-19.

V and J are TRBV19 and TRBJ1-5, with 9 bases identical to TRBD1. The junction had 10 bases not matched to a gene; V was cut back by 3 bases and J by 1 base. The germline V gene encodes CDR1 LNHDA and CDR2 SQIVND (reference sequence). The CDR3 has 18 amino acids. CDR3 DNA: TGTGCCAGTAGTATGTATTATCGGGACAGGGAAAGCAATCAGCCCCAGCATTTT. Translating gives CASSMYYRDRESNQPQHF.

The chain is built from TRBV6-5 and TRBJ2-7; TRBD1 matches at 9 bases. J lost 5 bases, V lost 6 bases, and 11 bases had no gene match. This CDR3 has 15 residues. Germline lookup yields CDR1 MNHEY and CDR2 SVGAGI. Here the CDR3 reads CASSQNRGRLNEQYF. In DNA, the CDR3 is TGTGCCAGCAGCCAGAACAGGGGGCGACTTAACGAGCAGTACTTC.

The chain links TRBV7-3 to TRBJ2-1; TRBD1 might be the D (5 bases). Germline values: CDR1 SGHTA, CDR2 FQGTGA. V lost 2 bases and J lost 10, with 9 bases in between. The CDR3 spans 12 residues. CDR3 sequence reads: CASSLQGREQFF. DNA of the CDR3: TGTGCCAGCAGCTTACAGGGAAGGGAGCAGTTCTTC.

The chain couples TRBV6-4 to TRBJ1-6; D gene uncertain. The length of the CDR3 is 17 residues. CDR1 is MRHNA and CDR2 is SNTAGT in the germline V gene. The V gene lost 4 bases and the J gene lost 1 base, with 14 bases spanning the gap. The DNA for the CDR3 is TGTGCCAGCAGTGTTGTTCCGGGGAGGTCCTATAATTCACCCCTCCACTTT. Protein: CASSVVPGRSYNSPLHF.

J is TRBJ2-5 and V is TRBV27; TRBD2 matches at 8 bases. J lost 2 bases, V lost 2 bases, and 10 bases had no gene match. Germline CDR1 MNHEY, CDR2 SMNVEV (reference sequence). The CDR3 sequence is 17 residues long. In DNA form, the CDR3 reads TGTGCCAGCAGTTTAATAAAGGCGGGAGGTCCTCAAGAGACCCAGTACTTC. It codes for CASSLIKAGGPQETQYF.

The rearrangement uses TRBV28 and TRBJ2-7, with D possibly being TRBD2 (6 bases). V was clipped by 2 bases and J by 5 bases, with 7 bases between them. Germline values: CDR1 MDHEN, CDR2 SYDVKM. The CDR3 runs 12 residues. CDR3 in amino acids: CASSLAGNEQYF. The CDR3 DNA sequence: TGTGCCAGCAGTTTAGCGGGAAACGAGCAGTACTTC.

Here the CDR3 DNA reads TGTGCCACCAGTGATCTTCAGGGGGCGGATACGCAGTATTTT. It is translated as CATSDLQGADTQYF. The chain combines TRBV24-1 with TRBJ2-3; TRBD1 matches at 8 bases. Trimming at V came to 3 bases and at J to 6 bases, leaving 4 bases not matched to a gene. The CDR3 contains 14 residues. CDR1 is KGHDR, CDR2 SFDVKD, per germline.

V and J are TRBV29-1 and TRBJ2-7, with 9 bases that match TRBD1. The germline CDR1 and CDR2 sequences are SQVTM and ANQGSEA. There are 15 residues in the CDR3. After removal of 6 bases from V and 4 bases from J, the junction contained 13 bases not matched to a gene. CDR3 sequence (DNA): TGCAGCGTACTTTACAGGGGGCGCATTTCTTACGAGCAGTACTTC. It yields the protein CSVLYRGRISYEQYF.

The CDR3 DNA sequence: TGTGCCAGCAGCCCCCTTGGGGGCCCCGCCAAGTTCTTC. This encodes CASSPLGGPAKFF. V usage is TRBV3-1 (or the pseudogene TRBV3-2) and J usage is TRBJ2-1; D is perhaps TRBD1 (6 bases). The V gene's germline CDR1 is LGHDT and CDR2 YNNKEL (reference sequence). The CDR3 covers 13 residues. The ends were cut back, 4 bases at V and 14 bases at J, with 18 bases in the middle.

The gene calls are TRBV28 and TRBJ1-1, with TRBD1 as a possible D gene (6 bases). Looked up from germline, CDR1 is MDHEN and CDR2 is SYDVKM. The CDR3 length is 14 residues. V lost 5 bases and J 1 base, leaving 11 bases between the germline ends. The CDR3 nucleotides read TGTGCCAGCAGTCCCAGACAGGAGAACACTGAAGCTTTCTTT. Protein sequence: CASSPRQENTEAFF.

J is TRBJ1-5 and V is TRBV3-1 (or the pseudogene TRBV3-2), with 9 bases that match TRBD1. The CDR3 has 21 residues. Germline V lookup: CDR1 LGHDT, CDR2 YNNKEL (reference sequence). The ends lost 5 bases at V and 0 bases at J; junction bases unmatched: 20. CDR3: CASSSVPFKQGAPYSNQPQHF. For the CDR3, the DNA is TGTGCCAGCAGCTCCGTCCCTTTTAAACAGGGGGCCCCGTATAGCAATCAGCCCCAGCATTTT.

This clone was counted once. The CDR3 loop is CSVDQTGGYEQYF. As DNA, the CDR3 is TGCAGCGTTGACCAAACAGGGGGATACGAGCAGTACTTC. The chain carries TRBV29-1 and TRBJ2-7; 8 bases line up with TRBD1. Germline loops: CDR1 SQVTM, CDR2 ANQGSEA. The CDR3 runs to 13 residues. J was trimmed by 4 bases and V by 3 bases; bases with no gene match: 5.

V gene TRBV10-3 combines with J gene TRBJ2-7, with 10 bases identical to TRBD1. The CDR3 is made up of 13 amino acids. The trim removed 10 bases at V and 2 bases at J, leaving 5 bases unmatched. Germline CDR1 reads ENHRY; CDR2 reads SYGVKD. CDR3 coding DNA: TGTGCCACCGGGACAGGGGCTGCCTACGAGCAGTACTTC. The encoded protein is CATGTGAAYEQYF.

CDR3 coding DNA: TGTGCCAGCAGTTATTCACTTTTCAATGAGCAGTTCTTC. Its translation: CASSYSLFNEQFF. The chain combines TRBV6-6 with TRBJ2-1; D is unclear. From germline, CDR1 is MNHNY and CDR2 SVGAGI (reference sequence). This CDR3 comprises 13 residues. V was cut by 3 bases and J by 6 bases, with 9 bases left in between.

The V and J genes are TRBV7-7 and TRBJ2-2; 11 bases align to TRBD2. The CDR3 has 18 amino acids. Germline V gene lookup returns CDR1 SSHAT and CDR2 FNYEAQ (reference sequence). Losses at the gene ends were 3 bases for V and 6 bases for J; bases not matched to a gene: 12. The CDR3: CASSLRLGTSGGAGELFF. The CDR3 DNA sequence: TGTGCCAGCAGCTTGAGACTCGGGACTAGCGGAGGGGCCGGGGAGCTGTTTTTT.

This chain links TRBV11-2 with TRBJ2-1; tentatively, D is TRBD1 (6 bases). The germline CDR1 and CDR2 sequences are SGHAT and FQNNGV. This CDR3 has 16 amino acids. The germline V and J ends were trimmed by 2 bases and 7 bases, with 18 bases remaining between them. CDR3 residues: CASSLRPGVPGNEQFF. The CDR3 region has the DNA TGTGCCAGCAGCTTACGTCCAGGGGTTCCAGGGAATGAGCAGTTCTTC.

The J gene is TRBJ2-3, the V gene TRBV10-3, with 7 bases lining up with TRBD2. The V and J ends lost 6 bases and 6 bases, in that order; junction bases with no gene match: 12. Looked up from germline, CDR1 is ENHRY and CDR2 is SYGVKD. This CDR3 spans 15 amino acids. As DNA, the CDR3 is TGTGCCATCAGGGGAGGGGCCGGAGAGTTTGATACGCAGTATTTT. It encodes CAIRGGAGEFDTQYF.

This clone was detected once. The chain recombines TRBV19 with TRBJ2-7; 11 bases line up with TRBD2. Germline lookup yields CDR1 LNHDA and CDR2 SQIVND (reference sequence). Trimming took 3 bases from V and 5 from J; bases not matched to a gene: 6. There are 15 residues in the CDR3. The CDR3: CASSIIAGGPHEQYF. CDR3 in DNA: TGTGCCAGTAGTATCATAGCGGGAGGGCCCCACGAGCAGTACTTC.

The J gene is TRBJ2-7, the V gene TRBV6-5; the D is unclear. This CDR3 is 14 amino acids long. CDR1 is MNHEY, CDR2 SVGAGI, per germline. Trimming took off 4 bases at V and 3 bases at J, with 13 bases between the two ends. CDR3 in amino acids: CASSSPRVVYEQYF. The CDR3, as DNA: TGTGCCAGCAGTTCTCCCCGAGTGGTCTACGAGCAGTACTTC.

The J gene is TRBJ1-2, the V gene TRBV19, with D possibly matching TRBD1 (6 bases). Germline V gene sequence: CDR1 LNHDA, CDR2 SQIVND (reference sequence). The germline V and J ends were trimmed by 3 bases and 5 bases, with 16 bases remaining between them. The CDR3 totals 15 residues. CDR3 sequence (DNA): TGTGCCAGTAGTATTCCACGGACAGCTCATTATGGCTACACCTTC. The encoded protein is CASSIPRTAHYGYTF.